The table lists the clone carrying this T cell receptor (beta chain) with a few counts. Its antigen is not identified. The source of the sample is a study of T-cell memory formation after mild COVID-19. Study details: For the most part, TCR clusters were specific to one donor.

The V segment lost 4 bases and the J segment 7 bases; nucleotides outside the gene matches: 11. The CDR3 extends over 17 amino acids. Germline V CDR1 and CDR2: SGHRS, YFSETQ. Study-wide findings and caveats: The CD4+ clones that contracted clustered mainly within CM and EM, and the CD8+ clones concentrated in EMRA. Memory from before infection featured some responding clones, which suggests cross-reactive memory joined.

TCRdb redid the calling of the 5' RACE reads with MiXCR, one entry per CDR3 protein. The sample has more than 120,000 distinct CDR3 sequences, 15% to 20% seen once. Sequencing used PBMCs or a T cell subset sorted from them (not recorded which). This chain connects TRBV5-1 to TRBJ2-2; 12 positions match TRBD1. The source is an adult woman who had mild COVID-19 (a few samples of this study predate the infection). Cell type and time point are not known. CDR3 protein: CASSRRGQGALNGELFF. CDR3 in DNA: TGCGCCAGCAGCCGAAGGGGACAGGGGGCGCTGAACGGGGAGCTGTTTTTT.